This T cell receptor beta chain was sequenced during a study of cytomegalovirus exposure and HLA in healthy donors. Comment on this clone: Its antigen is as yet unknown.

Germline CDR1 is SGHTA and CDR2 is FQGNSA. The CDR3 consists of 15 residues. The V and J ends lost 1 base and 7 bases, in that order; junction bases with no gene match: 5. Study observations and caveats: Diagnosis of cytomegalovirus status made by the classifier reportedly showed high specificity and sensitivity. The study flagged roughly 150 TCR beta chains as cytomegalovirus-associated. In vitro assays verified that a few CMV-associated chains recognized CMV antigens specifically. Most TCR sequences were uncommon, yet certain public TCRs appeared in many donors.

TCRdb's copy holds only in-frame clones and misses some; the assay was immunoSEQ multiplex PCR. The repertoire holds 90,000 to 100,000 clones, with roughly 90% as singletons. The V gene is TRBV7-2, the J gene TRBJ2-1; 9 nucleotides agree with TRBD2. The sequence derives from a man aged 18-30 years in good health and CMV-seropositive. The sequenced material came from PBMCs. The CDR3, as DNA: TGTGCCAGCAGCTTAGGGCTAGCGGGGCCAAATGAGCAGTTCTTC. It translates to CASSLGLAGPNEQFF.